One and the same sample provided the 6 T cell receptor beta chains below, sequenced in a study of OX40 agonist ivuxolimab in advanced cancers. The protocol was immunoSEQ multiplex PCR, while the TCRdb copy is restricted to in-frame clones and leaves out a portion. Altogether fewer than 35,000 clones are present, nearly 90% being singletons, with the ten largest covering about 54%. The sample consisted of CD4+ or CD8+ T cells sorted from blood, taken in a trial of the OX40 agonist ivuxolimab. The origin of the receptors is an adult with an advanced solid tumor such as melanoma, head and neck, liver or kidney cancer.

This clone was counted a single time. The chain joins TRBV7-2 to TRBJ2-7; D gene uncertain. There are 14 residues in the CDR3. The V gene's germline CDR1 is SGHTA and CDR2 FQGNSA. V lost 5 bases and J lost 3, with 14 bases in between. The CDR3, as DNA: TGTGCCAGCAGCCGAGCCGGGCAGGTCTACGAGCAGTACTTC. Translation gives CASSRAGQVYEQYF.

The chain links TRBV28 to TRBJ2-5; 7 bases are shared with TRBD1. Trimming at V came to 5 bases and at J to 5 bases, leaving 5 bases not matched to a gene. Germline lookup yields CDR1 MDHEN and CDR2 SYDVKM. This CDR3 contains 13 residues. CDR3 amino acids: CASSTGVVETQYF. As DNA, the CDR3 is TGTGCCAGCAGTACAGGGGTTGTTGAGACCCAGTACTTC.

The rearrangement joins TRBV2 to TRBJ2-5, with 7 bases matching TRBD2. The V segment lost 4 bases and the J segment 4 bases; nucleotides outside the gene matches: 6. The CDR3 contains 14 residues. Germline CDR1 and CDR2: SNHLY and FYNNEI. The CDR3 spells CASSVGGGIETQYF. CDR3 nucleotides: TGTGCCAGCAGTGTTGGGGGGGGGATAGAGACCCAGTACTTC.

The gene calls are TRBV18 and TRBJ1-5; D uncertain. This CDR3 contains 15 residues. V was trimmed by 0 bases and J by 2 bases, leaving 8 bases between them. Per germline, CDR1 KGHSH and CDR2 LQKENI. The CDR3 here is CASSPPAGGNQPQHF. As DNA, the CDR3 is TGTGCCAGCTCACCACCTGCAGGAGGCAATCAGCCCCAGCATTTT.

A single count supports this clone. V is TRBV7-9 and J is TRBJ1-6; D is unresolved. The CDR3 consists of 14 residues. Trimming removed 4 bases at V and 10 bases at J, with 14 bases between. Germline V gene sequence: CDR1 SEHNR, CDR2 FQNEAQ (reference sequence). CDR3 nucleotide sequence: TGTGCCAGCAGCTGGCGTGACCCGGCATCACCCCTCCACTTT. This gives the protein CASSWRDPASPLHF.

V is TRBV27 and J is TRBJ2-1; the D gene is possibly TRBD2 (5 bases). V was shortened by 4 bases and J by 8 bases, with 21 bases between the two germline ends. The V gene's germline CDR1 is MNHEY and CDR2 SMNVEV (reference sequence). CDR3 length equals 16 residues. The CDR3 DNA reads as TGTGCCAGCAGTTGGTCGAAGGTGGCAGAGGGCCATGAGCAGTTCTTC. Translated, it gives CASSWSKVAEGHEQFF.